The 30 T cell receptor beta chains listed next were all sequenced from one sample in a study of T cell clonality in common variable immunodeficiency. The assay was immunoSEQ multiplex PCR, and TCRdb's table has in-frame clones only and misses some. This sample carries 25,000 to 30,000 clones, none of them present only once. No antigen has been identified for these receptors. General observations from the study: In common variable immunodeficiency, TCR beta chains reportedly carried fewer deletions and N-nucleotide insertions.

Sequenced sample: peripheral blood mononuclear cells. Receptors were obtained from a human donor with common variable immunodeficiency.

In its sample, this clone was seen a few times. From the germline J gene comes the end of the CDR3, since the read stops 3 residues before it. This chain links TRBV19 with TRBJ1-2, with D possibly matching TRBD1 (6 bases). Trimming took off 1 base at V and 6 bases at J, with 9 bases between the two ends. Germline CDR1 and CDR2: LNHDA and SQIVND (reference sequence). This CDR3 comprises 13 residues. The sequenced CDR3 bases are TGTGCCAGTAGTATAGTGGCAGGGGATGGC. This codes for CASSIVAGDG. The complete CDR3 reads CASSIVAGDGYTF.

This clone occurred many times. The CDR3 is cut off 3 residues early in the read; its end comes from the germline J gene. This sequence joins TRBV5-1 and TRBJ2-4; TRBD2 agrees at 11 bases. Germline-derived CDR1 and CDR2 are SGHRS and YFSETQ. The J segment lost 2 bases and the V segment lost 4 bases, leaving 8 bases of the junction unmatched. This CDR3 spans 17 amino acids. The CDR3 sequence: CASSSLSGGGTKNIQYF. The DNA read from the CDR3 is TGCGCCAGCAGCAGCCTTAGCGGGGGGGGAACCAAAAACATT.

This clone appeared a few times. The read ends 3 residues before the CDR3 terminus; that terminus is restored from the germline J gene. The V call is TRBV30, the J call TRBJ1-1, with 7 bases identical to TRBD1. The CDR3 is 16 amino acids. Germline CDR1 reads GTSNPN; CDR2 reads SVGIG (reference sequence). The ends lost 2 bases at V and 3 bases at J; junction bases unmatched: 12. CDR3 protein: CAWSREGGGLHTEAFF. Partial CDR3 DNA: TGTGCCTGGAGTCGAGAAGGGGGCGGCTTGCACACTGAA.

A remark on this clone: Read data end 3 residues before the CDR3 end; the end is taken from the germline J gene. This chain links TRBV5-5 with TRBJ2-1; 13 bases are shared with TRBD2. With V trimmed by 4 bases and J by 8 bases, 6 bases remained unmatched. Germline V gene data show CDR1 as SGHKS and CDR2 as YYEKEE (reference sequence). This CDR3 has 15 residues. The covered CDR3 bases are TGTGCCAGCAGCCCCACTAGCGGGGGGGTCCATGAG. Protein product: CASSPTSGGVHE. The full CDR3 sequence reads CASSPTSGGVHEQFF.

This clone was seen ten or more times. Read data end 3 residues before the CDR3 end; the end is taken from the germline J gene. The V and J genes are TRBV13 and TRBJ2-4; D gene unclear. Trimming stripped 0 bases from V and 8 bases from J, with 8 bases between. CDR1 PRHDT and CDR2 FYEKMQ come from the germline V gene (reference sequence). CDR3 size: 13 residues. CDR3: CASSLGSRDIQYF. The sequenced part of the CDR3 DNA is TGTGCCAGCAGCTTAGGAAGCCGGGACATT.

In this sample, this clone turned up many times. The chain's CDR3 is CSASVAGVRLREKLFF. The part of the CDR3 DNA that was read is TGCAGTGCTAGCGTGGCAGGGGTTCGCCTACGGGAAAAA. This chain uses TRBV20-1 with TRBJ1-4; D possibly corresponds to TRBD1 (6 bases). The read stops 3 residues short of the end of the CDR3; the missing end is completed from the germline J gene. This CDR3 region has 16 residues. With 3 bases removed from V and 8 bases from J, the gap between germline ends came to 22 bases. CDR1 is DFQATT and CDR2 is SNEGSKA in the germline V gene (reference sequence).

This clone showed up many times. With the read ending 3 residues before the CDR3 end, the germline J gene is used to fill in that end. This chain connects TRBV20-1 to TRBJ1-5, with TRBD1 identical over 9 bases. The ends lost 3 bases at V and 5 bases at J; junction bases unmatched: 2. This CDR3 contains 13 residues. CDR1 is DFQATT and CDR2 is SNEGSKA in the germline V gene (reference sequence). CDR3 bases read: TGCAGTGCTAGGGGACAGGGCCATCAGCCC. Its translation is CSARGQGHQP. The full-length CDR3 reads as CSARGQGHQPQHF.

This clone was seen ten or more times. The read ends 3 residues early relative to the CDR3; the germline J gene fills the gap. The rearrangement joins TRBV29-1 to TRBJ2-2, with TRBD1 matching 8 bases. V lost 4 bases, J lost 6 bases, and 7 bases stayed unmatched. The CDR3 consists of 14 residues. Per the germline V gene, CDR1 is SQVTM and CDR2 is ANQGSEA. The CDR3 spells CSVGQGAKAGELFF. The part of the CDR3 DNA that was read is TGCAGCGTTGGTCAGGGGGCGAAAGCCGGGGAG.

This clone has only a few counts. The CDR3 extends 3 residues past the end of the read, so its final part is completed from the germline J gene. The V gene is TRBV6-1, the J gene TRBJ1-1; D is perhaps TRBD1 (5 bases). Trimming shortened V by 3 bases and J by 1 base, and 15 bases separated the two germline ends. This CDR3 region has 16 residues. Germline CDR1 is MNHNS and CDR2 is SASEGT. The CDR3 bases that were read are TGTGCCAGCAGTGAGGGGCAGGGATTAGGGAACACTGAA. Its protein is CASSEGQGLGNTE. In full, the CDR3 reads CASSEGQGLGNTEAFF.

This clone was seen many times. The CDR3 goes on 3 residues after the read ends, and that part is filled in from the germline J gene. The chain uses TRBV19 and TRBJ1-1; TRBD1 matches at 8 bases. J gave up 0 bases and V 7 bases, and 4 bases lay outside the gene matches. The CDR3 is 14 amino acids. CDR1 is LNHDA, CDR2 SQIVND, per germline (reference sequence). CDR3 region: CASTRQGMNTEAFF. The part of the CDR3 DNA that was read is TGTGCCAGTACAAGACAGGGGATGAACACTGAA.

This clone was detected many times. The sequenced fragment ends 3 residues before the CDR3 boundary, so the rest is inferred from the germline J gene. This sequence joins TRBV18 and TRBJ1-4; 9 nucleotides align to TRBD1. The CDR3 spans 13 residues. Looked up from germline, CDR1 is KGHSH and CDR2 is LQKENI. The sequenced CDR3 bases are TGTGCCAGCTCACCAAGGGGACAGGGTACA. Amino acids: CASSPRGQGT. The CDR3 reads in full as CASSPRGQGTLFF.

Note on this clone: The read ends 3 residues shy of where the CDR3 ends; the end is completed using the germline J gene. V gene TRBV7-2 combines with J gene TRBJ2-3; 8 nucleotides line up with TRBD2. Germline lookup yields CDR1 SGHTA and CDR2 FQGNSA. CDR3 length: 14 residues. V dropped 1 base and J dropped 5; count of bases not matched to a gene: 2. The CDR3 reads CASSLVGGVDTQYF. CDR3 DNA (partial): TGTGCCAGCAGCTTAGTCGGGGGGGTAGATACG. Full variable domain (missing parts from reference TRBV7-2 and TRBJ2-3): GAGVSQSPSNKVTEKGKDVELRCDPISGHTALYWYRQSLGQGLEFLIYFQGNSAPDKSGLPSDRFSAERTGGSVSTLTIQRTQQEDSAVYLCASSLVGGVDTQYFGPGTRLTVL.

This clone was detected ten times or more. With the read ending 3 residues before the CDR3 end, the germline J gene is used to fill in that end. The V call is TRBV20-1, the J call TRBJ1-2, with a possible D match to TRBD1 (5 bases). CDR3 size: 14 residues. Per the germline V gene, CDR1 is DFQATT and CDR2 is SNEGSKA (reference sequence). Trimming cost V 3 bases and J 4 bases, with 15 bases left between them. This chain's CDR3 is CSASAQVGGYGYTF. The sequenced CDR3 bases are TGCAGTGCTAGTGCACAGGTGGGCGGCTATGGC.

This clone was recorded at least ten times. The read stops 3 residues short of the end of the CDR3; the missing end is completed from the germline J gene. The chain has TRBV4-2 and TRBJ2-1, with TRBD2 matching over 8 bases. This CDR3 has 18 amino acids. The trim removed 4 bases at V and 2 bases at J, leaving 13 bases unmatched. Germline loops: CDR1 LGHNA, CDR2 YNFKEQ. CDR3 loop: CASSPRGSGEGTYNEQFF. The covered CDR3 bases are TGTGCCAGCAGCCCTCGCGGTAGCGGGGAGGGTACCTACAATGAG.

Turning to this clone: The CDR3 is cut off 3 residues early in the read; its end comes from the germline J gene. The chain is built from TRBV6-1 and TRBJ1-2; D unclear. V was clipped by 3 bases and J by 4 bases, with 9 bases between them. The CDR3 is made up of 13 amino acids. Germline V gene sequence: CDR1 MNHNS, CDR2 SASEGT. CDR3 in amino acids: CASSEAGSYGYTF. The covered CDR3 bases are TGTGCCAGCAGTGAGGCCGGGTCCTATGGC.

This clone was counted ten times or more. The DNA ends 3 residues before the CDR3 does, and the rest of the CDR3 is filled in from the germline J gene. The chain has TRBV30 and TRBJ2-7, with D possibly being TRBD2 (6 bases). V dropped 3 bases and J dropped 3 bases, with 9 bases sitting between them. CDR3 length: 12 residues. Looked up from germline, CDR1 is GTSNPN and CDR2 is SVGIG (reference sequence). Incomplete CDR3 DNA: TGTGCCTGGAGGGGACTCAACTACGAG. Its protein product is CAWRGLNYE. The CDR3 in its entirety is CAWRGLNYEQYF.

This clone was found many times. The read ends 3 residues early relative to the CDR3; the germline J gene fills the gap. The V gene is TRBV7-2, the J gene TRBJ2-5, with D perhaps matching TRBD2 (6 bases). V was clipped by 5 bases and J by 7 bases, with 20 bases between them. The CDR3 extends over 15 amino acids. Germline V gene sequence: CDR1 SGHTA, CDR2 FQGNSA. The sequenced part of the CDR3 DNA is TGTGCCAGCAGCACGAAAGGGTCTAGCGTTCGGACC. This sequence encodes CASSTKGSSVRT. The full CDR3 reads CASSTKGSSVRTQYF. Full variable domain (rest looked up from reference TRBV7-2 and TRBJ2-5): GAGVSQSPSNKVTEKGKDVELRCDPISGHTALYWYRQSLGQGLEFLIYFQGNSAPDKSGLPSDRFSAERTGGSVSTLTIQRTQQEDSAVYLCASSTKGSSVRTQYFGPGTRLLVL.

In its sample, this clone was seen a few times. Its ends do not fully match the called genes, so a read error is possible. The CDR3 goes on 3 residues after the read ends, and that part is filled in from the germline J gene. The rearrangement links TRBV2 to TRBJ2-3; possible D gene TRBD2, 7 bases. Looked up from germline, CDR1 is SNHLY and CDR2 is FYNNEI. CDR3 length: 14 amino acids. CDR3 sequence reads: CASREGGAGRTQYF. The sequenced CDR3 bases are TGTGCCAGCCGTGAGGGGGGGGCCGGGAGGACG.

CDR3 bases read: TGTGCCAGCAGCAGGACAGGTGGTACAGATACG. Amino acids: CASSRTGGTDT. The CDR3 as a whole reads CASSRTGGTDTQYF. This sequence joins TRBV7-3 and TRBJ2-3; TRBD1 matches at 7 bases. From the germline J gene comes the end of the CDR3, since the read stops 3 residues before it. J gave up 3 bases and V 5 bases, and 5 bases lay outside the gene matches. The CDR3 totals 14 residues. Germline V gene sequence: CDR1 SGHTA, CDR2 FQGTGA. Looking up the rest from reference TRBV7-3 and TRBJ2-3 gives the full variable domain: GAGVSQTPSNKVTEKGKYVELRCDPISGHTALYWYRQSLGQGPEFLIYFQGTGAADDSGLPNDRFFAVRPEGSVSTLKIQRTERGDSAVYLCASSRTGGTDTQYFGPGTRLTVL.

This clone showed up just a few times. The read stops 3 residues short of the end of the CDR3; the missing end is completed from the germline J gene. V is TRBV30 and J is TRBJ1-4; tentative D call: TRBD1 (5 bases). Germline V gene data show CDR1 as GTSNPN and CDR2 as SVGIG (reference sequence). The ends were cut back, 0 bases at V and 10 bases at J, with 12 bases in the middle. This CDR3 region has 13 residues. Incomplete CDR3 DNA: TGTGCCTGGAGTGTTGCGGCGGGGGGAAAA. It encodes CAWSVAAGGK. The whole CDR3 reads CAWSVAAGGKLFF.

This clone occurred a few times. From the germline J gene comes the end of the CDR3, since the read stops 3 residues before it. The gene calls are TRBV6-2 or TRBV6-3 and TRBJ1-2; no clear D. The CDR3 covers 11 residues. Germline V gene sequence: CDR1 MNHEY, CDR2 SVGEGT. CDR3 region: CASSYRTRYTF. The DNA read from the CDR3 is TGTGCCAGCAGTTACCGCACTCGC.

Notes on this clone: Coverage ceases 3 residues before the CDR3 finishes, and the germline J gene fills in the end. This chain links TRBV5-1 with TRBJ1-1, with 7 positions matching TRBD1. This CDR3 comprises 15 residues. V lost 5 bases, J lost 2 bases, and 9 bases stayed unmatched. CDR1 and CDR2 from the germline V gene are SGHRS and YFSETQ. CDR3 bases read: TGCGCCAGCAGTCGGGACAGAGCCTTTAACACTGAA. It codes for CASSRDRAFNTE. From start to end, the CDR3 is CASSRDRAFNTEAFF.

With respect to this clone: Coverage ceases 3 residues before the CDR3 finishes, and the germline J gene fills in the end. The chain uses TRBV18 and TRBJ1-2, with TRBD1 identical over 9 bases. Per the germline V gene, CDR1 is KGHSH and CDR2 is LQKENI. The CDR3 is made up of 15 amino acids. The J segment lost 5 bases and the V segment lost 4 bases, leaving 8 bases of the junction unmatched. CDR3 loop: CASSRTGVELYGYTF. The covered CDR3 bases are TGTGCCAGCTCACGGACAGGGGTAGAGCTTTATGGC. Supplemented by reference TRBV18 and TRBJ1-2, the full variable domain reads NAGVMQNPRHLVRRRGQEARLRCSPMKGHSHVYWYRQLPEEGLKFMVYLQKENIIDESGMPKERFSAEFPKEGPSILRIQQVVRGDSAAYFCASSRTGVELYGYTFGSGTRLTVV.

In regard to this clone: Sequencing ends 3 residues short of the CDR3 end; the germline J gene provides the rest. The rearrangement uses TRBV23-1 and TRBJ1-2; D is possibly TRBD1 (5 bases). TRBV23-1 is an ORF for which the function is uncertain. V was clipped by 0 bases and J by 0 bases, with 8 bases between them. The CDR3 consists of 15 residues. The covered CDR3 bases are TGCGCCAGCAGTCAATCGCAGGGCTCTAACTATGGC. It codes for CASSQSQGSNYG. The CDR3, in full, reads CASSQSQGSNYGYTF.

Points on this clone: The read halts 3 residues ahead of the CDR3 end, with the missing end drawn from the germline J gene. The rearrangement uses TRBV6-1 and TRBJ2-6; D gene uncertain. CDR1 and CDR2 (germline): MNHNS, SASEGT. This CDR3 comprises 18 residues. Trimming cost V 2 bases and J 0 bases, with 14 bases left between them. The DNA read from the CDR3 is TGTGCCAGCAGTGAATGGGCTGCCCCCTACTCTGGGGCCAACGTC. It is translated as CASSEWAAPYSGANV. The entire CDR3 is CASSEWAAPYSGANVLTF.

This clone was found many times. The CDR3 end lies 3 residues beyond the end of the read and is filled in from the germline J gene. The chain combines TRBV9 with TRBJ1-2; TRBD1 is a possible D gene (6 bases). Germline assignment: CDR1 SGDLS and CDR2 YYNGEE. The CDR3 is 15 amino acids. V lost 4 bases to trimming and J lost 2 bases, with 15 bases between them. The sequenced part of the CDR3 DNA is TGTGCCAGCAGCCCATGGGGGGGGCGCAACTATGGC. Encoded protein: CASSPWGGRNYG. The entire CDR3 sequence reads CASSPWGGRNYGYTF.

This clone has a handful of counts. Here the CDR3 reads CASTDRGASGEKLFF. CDR3 DNA (partial): TGTGCCAGTACTGATCGGGGGGCCAGCGGTGAAAAA. The gene calls are TRBV19 and TRBJ1-4; D might be TRBD1 (6 bases). The CDR3 end is not reached by the read, which stops 3 residues before it; the germline J gene fills it in. CDR1 is LNHDA and CDR2 is SQIVND in the germline V gene (reference sequence). The V gene lost 7 bases and the J gene lost 7 bases, with 19 bases spanning the gap. The CDR3 contains 15 residues.

Turning to this clone: From the germline J gene comes the end of the CDR3, since the read stops 3 residues before it. The chain combines TRBV7-9 with TRBJ2-7; D is unresolved. Germline values: CDR1 SEHNR, CDR2 FQNEAQ (reference sequence). The length of the CDR3 is 12 residues. V dropped 2 bases and J dropped 3 bases, with 5 bases sitting between them. Incomplete CDR3 DNA: TGTGCCAGCAGCTTAAATAGCTACGAG. Translating gives CASSLNSYE. In full, the CDR3 reads CASSLNSYEQYF.

Comment on this clone: The CDR3 extends 3 residues past the end of the read, so its final part is completed from the germline J gene. This sequence joins TRBV7-2 and TRBJ2-3; 9 bases match TRBD2. The length of the CDR3 is 15 residues. The trim removed 1 base at V and 5 bases at J, leaving 4 bases unmatched. Germline V CDR1 and CDR2: SGHTA, FQGNSA. The sequenced CDR3 bases are TGTGCCAGCAGCTTAGGCGGGGGGGCTATAGATACG. It specifies CASSLGGGAIDT. The whole CDR3 reads CASSLGGGAIDTQYF.

This clone has only a few counts. The read ends 3 residues before the CDR3 terminus; that terminus is restored from the germline J gene. This rearrangement joins TRBV7-9 to TRBJ1-2, with no clear D. The ends were cut back, 0 bases at V and 4 bases at J, with 9 bases in the middle. Germline CDR1 SEHNR, CDR2 FQNEAQ (reference sequence). This CDR3 has 14 amino acids. The CDR3 loop reads CASSLALGPYGYTF. CDR3 DNA, as far as it was read: TGTGCCAGCAGCTTAGCGCTGGGCCCCTATGGC.